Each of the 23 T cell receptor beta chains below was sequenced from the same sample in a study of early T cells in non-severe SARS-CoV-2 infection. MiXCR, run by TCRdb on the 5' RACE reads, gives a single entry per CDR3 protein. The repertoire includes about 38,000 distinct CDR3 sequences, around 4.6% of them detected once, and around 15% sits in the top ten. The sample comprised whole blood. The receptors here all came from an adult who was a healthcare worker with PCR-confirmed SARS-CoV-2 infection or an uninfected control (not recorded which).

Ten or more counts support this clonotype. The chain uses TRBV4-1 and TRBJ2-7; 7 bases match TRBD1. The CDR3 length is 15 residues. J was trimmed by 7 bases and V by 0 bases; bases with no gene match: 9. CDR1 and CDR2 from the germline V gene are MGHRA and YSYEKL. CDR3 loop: CASSQELTGVREQYF. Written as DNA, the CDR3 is TGCGCCAGCAGCCAAGAATTAACAGGGGTAAGAGAGCAGTACTTC.

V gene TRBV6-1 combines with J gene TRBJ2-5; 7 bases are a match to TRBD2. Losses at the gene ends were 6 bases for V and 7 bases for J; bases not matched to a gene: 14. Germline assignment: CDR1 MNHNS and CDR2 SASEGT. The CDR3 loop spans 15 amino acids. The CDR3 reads CASRPQRGSLGTQYF. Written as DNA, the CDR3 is TGTGCCAGCAGACCACAGCGGGGTAGTTTGGGGACCCAGTACTTC.

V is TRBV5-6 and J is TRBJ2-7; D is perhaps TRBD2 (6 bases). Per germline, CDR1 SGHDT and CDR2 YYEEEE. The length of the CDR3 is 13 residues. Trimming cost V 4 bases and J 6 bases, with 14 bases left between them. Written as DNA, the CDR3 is TGTGCCAGCAGCCTAACTATGGGGGGCGAGCAGTACTTC. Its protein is CASSLTMGGEQYF.

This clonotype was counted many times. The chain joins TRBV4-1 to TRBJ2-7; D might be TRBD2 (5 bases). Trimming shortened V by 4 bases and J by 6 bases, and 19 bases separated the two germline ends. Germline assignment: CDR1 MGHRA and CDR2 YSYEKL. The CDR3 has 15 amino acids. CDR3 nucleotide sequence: TGCGCCAGCAGCCCCGGGGTCCTCCTGAATCGCGAGCAGTACTTC. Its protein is CASSPGVLLNREQYF.

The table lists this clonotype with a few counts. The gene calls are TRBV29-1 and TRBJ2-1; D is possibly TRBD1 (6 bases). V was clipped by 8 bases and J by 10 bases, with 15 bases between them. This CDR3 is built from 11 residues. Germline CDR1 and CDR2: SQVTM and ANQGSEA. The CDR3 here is CSTEWGQEQFF. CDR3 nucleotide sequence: TGCAGCACCGAATGGGGGCAGGAGCAGTTCTTC.

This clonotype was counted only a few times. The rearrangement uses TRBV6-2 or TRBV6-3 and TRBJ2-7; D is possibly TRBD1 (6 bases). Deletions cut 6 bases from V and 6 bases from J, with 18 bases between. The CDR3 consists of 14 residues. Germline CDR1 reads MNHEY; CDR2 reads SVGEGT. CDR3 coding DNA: TGTGCCAGCAGCTTAGCAGGGGCCTTCGGCGAGCAGTACTTC. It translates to CASSLAGAFGEQYF.

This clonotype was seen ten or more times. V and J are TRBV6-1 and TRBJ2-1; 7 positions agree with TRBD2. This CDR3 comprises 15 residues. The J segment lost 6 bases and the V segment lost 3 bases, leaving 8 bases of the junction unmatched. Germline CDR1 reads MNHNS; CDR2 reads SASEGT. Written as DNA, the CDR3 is TGTGCCAGCAGTGAGGTAGCGGGCCGTGGCAATGAGCAGTTCTTC. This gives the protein CASSEVAGRGNEQFF.

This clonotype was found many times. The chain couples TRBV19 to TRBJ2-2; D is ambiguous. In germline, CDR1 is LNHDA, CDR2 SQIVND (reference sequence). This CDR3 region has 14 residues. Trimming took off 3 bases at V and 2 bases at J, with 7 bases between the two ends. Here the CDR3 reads CASSIGINTGELFF. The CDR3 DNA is TGTGCCAGTAGTATCGGCATTAACACCGGGGAGCTGTTTTTT.

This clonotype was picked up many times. Here the CDR3 reads CAISRGVNQPQHF. The CDR3 nucleotides read TGTGCCATCAGTCGGGGTGTAAATCAGCCCCAGCATTTT. The chain is built from TRBV10-3 and TRBJ1-5; D unresolved. This CDR3 comprises 13 residues. Between the trimmed V and J ends, which lost 5 bases and 4 bases, there was a span of 9 bases. The germline V gene has CDR1 ENHRY and CDR2 SYGVKD.

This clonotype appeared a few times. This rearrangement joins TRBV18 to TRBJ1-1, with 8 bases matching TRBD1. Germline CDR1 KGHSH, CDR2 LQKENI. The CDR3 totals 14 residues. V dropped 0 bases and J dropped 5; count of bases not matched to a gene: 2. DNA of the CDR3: TGTGCCAGCTCACCACCGACAGGGGTTACTGAAGCTTTCTTT. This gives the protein CASSPPTGVTEAFF.

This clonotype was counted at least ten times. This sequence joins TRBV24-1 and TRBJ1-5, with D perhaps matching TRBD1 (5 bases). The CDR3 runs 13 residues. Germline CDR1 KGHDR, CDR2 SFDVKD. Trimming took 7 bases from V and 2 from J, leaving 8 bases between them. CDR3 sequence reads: CATSQGGNQPQHF. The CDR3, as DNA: TGTGCCACCAGCCAGGGTGGCAATCAGCCCCAGCATTTT.

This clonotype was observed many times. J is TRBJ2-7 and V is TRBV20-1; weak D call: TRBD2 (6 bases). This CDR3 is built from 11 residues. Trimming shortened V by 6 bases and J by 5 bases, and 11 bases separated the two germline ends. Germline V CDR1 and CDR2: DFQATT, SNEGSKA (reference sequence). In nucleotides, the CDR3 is TGCAGTGCCCGGAGGGGCCACGAGCAGTACTTC. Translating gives CSARRGHEQYF.

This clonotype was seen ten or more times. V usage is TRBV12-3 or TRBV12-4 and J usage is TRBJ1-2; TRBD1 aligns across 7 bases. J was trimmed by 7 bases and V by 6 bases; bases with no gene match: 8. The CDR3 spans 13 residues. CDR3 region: CASSQLGGIGYTF. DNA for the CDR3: TGTGCCAGCAGCCAATTAGGGGGCATTGGCTACACCTTC.

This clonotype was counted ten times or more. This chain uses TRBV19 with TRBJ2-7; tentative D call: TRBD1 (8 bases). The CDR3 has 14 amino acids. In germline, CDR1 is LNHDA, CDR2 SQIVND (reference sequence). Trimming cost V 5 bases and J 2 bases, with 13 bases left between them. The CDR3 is CASSSTGGAYEQYF. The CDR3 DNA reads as TGTGCCAGTAGTTCTACAGGGGGGGCCTACGAGCAGTACTTC.

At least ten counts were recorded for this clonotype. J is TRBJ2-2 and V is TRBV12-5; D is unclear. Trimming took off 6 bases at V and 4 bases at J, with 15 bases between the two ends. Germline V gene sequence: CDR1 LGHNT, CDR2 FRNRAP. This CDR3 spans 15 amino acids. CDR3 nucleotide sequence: TGTGCTAGTGGCCGGTCCCAGCTGAGCACCGGGGAGCTGTTTTTT. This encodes CASGRSQLSTGELFF. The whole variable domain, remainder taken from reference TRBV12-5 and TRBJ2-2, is DARVTQTPRHKVTEMGQEVTMRCQPILGHNTVFWYRQTMMQGLELLAYFRNRAPLDDSGMPKDRFSAEMPDATLATLKIQPSEPRDSAVYFCASGRSQLSTGELFFGEGSRLTVL.

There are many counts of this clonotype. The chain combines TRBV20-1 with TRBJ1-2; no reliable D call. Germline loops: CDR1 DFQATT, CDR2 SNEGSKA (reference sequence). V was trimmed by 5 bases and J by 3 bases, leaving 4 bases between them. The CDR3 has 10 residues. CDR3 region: CSAGDYGYTF. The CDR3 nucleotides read TGCAGTGCTGGTGACTATGGCTACACCTTC.

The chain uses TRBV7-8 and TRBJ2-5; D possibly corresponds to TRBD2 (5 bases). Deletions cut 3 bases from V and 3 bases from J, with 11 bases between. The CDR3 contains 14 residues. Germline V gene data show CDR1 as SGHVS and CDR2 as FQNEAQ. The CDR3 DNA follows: TGTGCCAGCAGCTTGTACGTCGGGGAAGAGACCCAGTACTTC. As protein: CASSLYVGEETQYF.

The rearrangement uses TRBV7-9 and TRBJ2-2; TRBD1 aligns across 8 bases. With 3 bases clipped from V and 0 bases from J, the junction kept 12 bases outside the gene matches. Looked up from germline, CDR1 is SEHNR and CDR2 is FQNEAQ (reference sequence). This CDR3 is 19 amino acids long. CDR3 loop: CASSLISGTGIANTGELFF. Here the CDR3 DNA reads TGTGCCAGCAGCTTGATCTCCGGGACAGGAATCGCGAACACCGGGGAGCTGTTTTTT.

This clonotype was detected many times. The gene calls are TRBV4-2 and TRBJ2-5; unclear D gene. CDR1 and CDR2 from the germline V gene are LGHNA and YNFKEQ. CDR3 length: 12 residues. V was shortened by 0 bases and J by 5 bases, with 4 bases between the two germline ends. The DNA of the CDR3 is TGTGCCAGCAGCCAAGATTGGGAGACCCAGTACTTC. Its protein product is CASSQDWETQYF.

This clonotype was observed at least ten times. DNA for the CDR3: TGTGCCATCAGTGAGCGGGGGAGCTCCTACAATGAGCAGTTCTTC. Amino acids: CAISERGSSYNEQFF. The chain employs TRBV10-3 and TRBJ2-1; possible D gene TRBD2, 6 bases. The CDR3 totals 15 residues. Per germline, CDR1 ENHRY and CDR2 SYGVKD. Trimming took off 2 bases at V and 0 bases at J, with 8 bases between the two ends.

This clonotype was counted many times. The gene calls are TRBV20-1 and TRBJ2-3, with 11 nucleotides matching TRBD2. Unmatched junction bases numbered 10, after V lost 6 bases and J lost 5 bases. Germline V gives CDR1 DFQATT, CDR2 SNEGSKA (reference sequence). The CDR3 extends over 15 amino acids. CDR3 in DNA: TGCAGTGCCCCACTAGCGGGGGCCAGGGGAGATACGCAGTATTTT. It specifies CSAPLAGARGDTQYF.

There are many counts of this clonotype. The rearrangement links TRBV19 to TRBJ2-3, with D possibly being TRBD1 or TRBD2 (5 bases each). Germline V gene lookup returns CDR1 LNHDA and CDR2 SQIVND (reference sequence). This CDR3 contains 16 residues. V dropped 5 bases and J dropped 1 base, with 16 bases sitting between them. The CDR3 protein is CASSPGTLSGTDTQYF. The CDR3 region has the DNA TGTGCCAGTAGTCCCGGGACCCTCTCTGGCACAGATACGCAGTATTTT.

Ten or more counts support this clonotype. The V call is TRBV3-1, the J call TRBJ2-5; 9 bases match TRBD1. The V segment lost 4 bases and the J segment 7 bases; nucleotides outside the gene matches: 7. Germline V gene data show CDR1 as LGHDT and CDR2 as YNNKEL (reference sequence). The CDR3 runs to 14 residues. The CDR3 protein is CASSPPGQGVTQYF. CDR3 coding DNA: TGTGCCAGCAGCCCTCCGGGACAGGGAGTGACCCAGTACTTC.